These 30 T cell receptor beta chains came from one sample sequenced in a study of early T cells in non-severe SARS-CoV-2 infection. TCRdb recomputed calls from the 5' RACE reads with MiXCR, one row per CDR3 protein. The top ten hold approximately 15% of the sample, which has approximately 48,000 distinct CDR3 sequences, almost 9.5% seen once. Material for sequencing was whole blood. Source of these receptors: an adult who was a healthcare worker with PCR-confirmed SARS-CoV-2 infection or an uninfected control (not recorded which).

This clonotype has just a few counts. The CDR3 nucleotides are TGTGCCAGCAGCCCCACTCGGACTAGTATCTACGAGCAGTACTTC. This translates into CASSPTRTSIYEQYF. The V gene is TRBV7-2, the J gene TRBJ2-7, with 7 bases matching TRBD2. The CDR3 spans 15 residues. Germline CDR1 and CDR2: SGHTA and FQGNSA. The junction had 10 bases not matched to a gene; V was cut back by 5 bases and J by 3 bases.

This clonotype has only a few counts. This chain connects TRBV2 to TRBJ1-5; D call uncertain. The CDR3 totals 14 residues. The V gene's germline CDR1 is SNHLY and CDR2 FYNNEI. V lost 4 bases to trimming and J lost 0 bases, with 7 bases between them. CDR3 in amino acids: CASSGPNSNQPQHF. CDR3 nucleotide sequence: TGTGCCAGCAGTGGACCGAATAGCAATCAGCCCCAGCATTTT.

This clonotype was recorded many times. The J gene is TRBJ2-6, the V gene TRBV28; D is unresolved. This CDR3 region has 19 residues. Trimming stripped 5 bases from V and 2 bases from J, with 22 bases between. Germline V gene data show CDR1 as MDHEN and CDR2 as SYDVKM. The CDR3 sequence: CASSHAVFSPVTGANVLTF. The CDR3 DNA sequence: TGTGCCAGCAGTCACGCAGTATTTAGCCCCGTAACTGGGGCCAACGTCCTGACTTTC.

This clonotype was observed many times. The chain combines TRBV28 with TRBJ2-2, with 14 bases matching TRBD2. Germline CDR1 and CDR2: MDHEN and SYDVKM. V lost 5 bases and J lost 0; bases outside the gene matches: 5. CDR3 length: 18 residues. The CDR3 bases are TGTGCCAGCAGTCTACGGACTAGCGGGAGGACGAACACCGGGGAGCTGTTTTTT. This gives the protein CASSLRTSGRTNTGELFF.

At least ten counts were recorded for this clonotype. The chain has TRBV28 and TRBJ2-1; 8 positions match TRBD2. This CDR3 region has 16 residues. The junction had 15 bases not matched to a gene; V was cut back by 6 bases and J by 8 bases. Germline V gene lookup returns CDR1 MDHEN and CDR2 SYDVKM. The CDR3 DNA reads as TGTGCCAGCAGCCCCGGGGGTGGCGGGAGGAGCTATGAGCAGTTCTTC. Residues: CASSPGGGGRSYEQFF.

This clonotype was detected only a few times. This chain uses TRBV18 with TRBJ1-1; maybe TRBD1 (5 bases). V dropped 2 bases and J dropped 0 bases, with 13 bases sitting between them. The length of the CDR3 is 16 residues. CDR1 and CDR2 (germline): KGHSH, LQKENI. DNA for the CDR3: TGTGCCAGCTCACCAAGCCCGACAGTTCTGAACACTGAAGCTTTCTTT. Translated: CASSPSPTVLNTEAFF.

This clonotype was detected ten times or more. The rearrangement links TRBV4-3 to TRBJ2-7; 11 positions agree with TRBD2. The CDR3 is 14 amino acids. Per the germline V gene, CDR1 is LGHNA and CDR2 is YSLEER. V shed 5 bases, J shed 7 bases, and the junction held 7 bases outside the gene matches. CDR3 sequence (DNA): TGCGCCAGCAGCGTGCTAGCGGGAGGAGGGGAGCAGTACTTC. Translated, it gives CASSVLAGGGEQYF.

The chain couples TRBV11-3 to TRBJ1-3; D is unclear. CDR3 length: 13 residues. V lost 4 bases to trimming and J lost 8 bases, with 12 bases between them. The germline V gene has CDR1 SGHNT and CDR2 YENEEA. DNA of the CDR3: TGTGCCAGCAGCTCCTATCTTGGGCACACCATATATTTT. Protein product: CASSSYLGHTIYF.

The rearrangement uses TRBV7-6 and TRBJ1-1; weak D call: TRBD1 (5 bases). The CDR3 runs to 16 residues. V was shortened by 1 base and J by 4 bases, with 16 bases between the two germline ends. Germline V gives CDR1 SGHVS, CDR2 FNYEAQ. CDR3 in amino acids: CASSLVEPGPSTEAFF. The CDR3 coding sequence is TGTGCCAGCAGCTTAGTAGAACCAGGGCCAAGCACTGAAGCTTTCTTT.

At least ten counts were recorded for this clonotype. The chain employs TRBV6-2 or TRBV6-3 and TRBJ2-1, with D perhaps matching TRBD1 or TRBD2 (5 bases each). Germline CDR1 reads MNHEY; CDR2 reads SVGEGT. V dropped 2 bases and J dropped 0 bases, with 14 bases sitting between them. The CDR3 sequence is 17 residues long. The chain's CDR3 is CASSYDSGRSSYNEQFF. CDR3 coding DNA: TGTGCCAGCAGTTACGATTCGGGACGTAGCTCCTACAATGAGCAGTTCTTC.

This clonotype was counted only a few times. The genes are TRBV20-1 and TRBJ1-1, with TRBD1 as a possible D gene (5 bases). There are 15 residues in the CDR3. The germline V gene encodes CDR1 DFQATT and CDR2 SNEGSKA (reference sequence). V lost 4 bases, J lost 2 bases, and 17 bases lay in between. CDR3 nucleotides: TGCAGTGCTAACTTTATCGGGGGTAGTAACACTGAAGCTTTCTTT. This gives the protein CSANFIGGSNTEAFF.

This clonotype has a handful of counts. The gene calls are TRBV6-2 or TRBV6-3 and TRBJ1-2; tentative D call: TRBD1 (5 bases). Germline-derived CDR1 and CDR2 are MNHEY and SVGEGT. The germline V and J ends were trimmed by 6 bases and 4 bases, with 9 bases remaining between them. The CDR3 has 12 amino acids. Written as DNA, the CDR3 is TGTGCCAGCAGCAGACAGACCTATGGCTACACCTTC. Protein: CASSRQTYGYTF.

For the CDR3, the DNA is TGTGCCAGCAGTTTGGCAGGGGCCTGGCTCACTGAAGCTTTCTTT. Translated, it gives CASSLAGAWLTEAFF. The rearrangement joins TRBV12-3 or TRBV12-4 to TRBJ1-1; TRBD1 is a possible D gene (6 bases). CDR3 length equals 15 residues. The V gene lost 3 bases and the J gene lost 4 bases, with 15 bases spanning the gap.

This clonotype occurred a few times. The chain recombines TRBV15 with TRBJ2-7; the D gene could be TRBD1 or TRBD2 (5 bases each). This CDR3 is built from 14 residues. Germline CDR1 is LNHNV and CDR2 is YYDKDF (reference sequence). V dropped 0 bases and J dropped 9 bases, with 15 bases sitting between them. The CDR3 reads CATSRDEGSTGQYF. CDR3 DNA: TGTGCCACCAGCAGAGATGAGGGGTCGACCGGGCAGTACTTC.

This clonotype was seen many times. This chain links TRBV28 with TRBJ1-5; maybe TRBD1 (6 bases). The CDR3 runs 16 residues. CDR1 MDHEN and CDR2 SYDVKM come from the germline V gene. The V end lost 2 bases, the J end lost 6 bases, and 17 bases lay between the germline ends. Here the CDR3 reads CASSLPHGQSGQPQHF. The CDR3 bases are TGTGCCAGCAGTTTACCTCATGGACAGTCGGGTCAGCCCCAGCATTTT. Based on the CDR3 plus reference TRBV28 and TRBJ1-5, the full variable domain is DVKVTQSSRYLVKRTGEKVFLECVQDMDHENMFWYRQDPGLGLRLIYFSYDVKMKEKGDIPEGYSVSREKKERFSLILESASTNQTSMYLCASSLPHGQSGQPQHFGDGTRLSIL.

This chain connects TRBV28 to TRBJ2-7; TRBD2 matches 9 bases. CDR3 length: 15 amino acids. CDR1 and CDR2 (germline): MDHEN, SYDVKM. J gave up 2 bases and V 7 bases, and 9 bases lay outside the gene matches. The CDR3 loop reads CASTATGTSTYEQYF. CDR3 DNA sequence: TGTGCCAGCACCGCCACCGGGACTAGCACCTACGAGCAGTACTTC.

The J gene is TRBJ2-3, the V gene TRBV7-9, with D perhaps matching TRBD1 (6 bases). V gave up 1 base and J gave up 5 bases, with 19 bases separating them. The CDR3 has 17 residues. Germline V CDR1 and CDR2: SEHNR, FQNEAQ (reference sequence). CDR3 in DNA: TGTGCCAGCAGCTTAGGGTCCTACAGGGTCCGGGAAGATACGCAGTATTTT. This gives the protein CASSLGSYRVREDTQYF.

This clonotype appeared many times. The chain links TRBV5-6 to TRBJ2-7; D remains unclear. CDR3 size: 12 residues. Deletions cut 4 bases from V and 6 bases from J, with 11 bases between. Germline V gene sequence: CDR1 SGHDT, CDR2 YYEEEE. This chain's CDR3 is CASSHTISEQYF. CDR3 in DNA: TGTGCCAGCAGCCACACGATTTCCGAGCAGTACTTC.

This clonotype has at least ten counts. This chain connects TRBV29-1 to TRBJ2-3; D not resolved. The V gene's germline CDR1 is SQVTM and CDR2 ANQGSEA. This CDR3 has 11 residues. Trimming stripped 4 bases from V and 6 bases from J, with 8 bases between. For the CDR3, the DNA is TGCAGCGTTGGATCCTCGGATACGCAGTATTTT. Translation: CSVGSSDTQYF.

This clonotype was counted ten times or more. This chain joins TRBV28 and TRBJ2-7; D ambiguous. There are 15 residues in the CDR3. With 6 bases removed from V and 1 base from J, the gap between germline ends came to 16 bases. Germline-derived CDR1 and CDR2 are MDHEN and SYDVKM. The CDR3 loop reads CASRSSKRVSYEQYF. The CDR3 DNA reads as TGTGCCAGCAGATCGAGCAAAAGGGTATCCTACGAGCAGTACTTC.

V and J are TRBV4-2 and TRBJ1-1, with TRBD1 as a possible D gene (5 bases). CDR3 size: 15 residues. V shed 1 base and J shed 5 bases, with 14 bases lying between them. Germline loops: CDR1 LGHNA, CDR2 YNFKEQ. DNA for the CDR3: TGTGCCAGCAGCCAAGCTTTCGGGGGGAGGACTGAAGCTTTCTTT. Its translation is CASSQAFGGRTEAFF.

This chain uses TRBV20-1 with TRBJ2-1; 8 bases align to TRBD2. The CDR3 covers 14 residues. Trimming removed 3 bases from V and 2 bases from J; junction bases left unmatched: 3. Germline V gives CDR1 DFQATT, CDR2 SNEGSKA (reference sequence). The CDR3 DNA sequence: TGCAGTGCTAGTGGGCGGGGGGCCTACAATGAGCAGTTCTTC. Encoded protein: CSASGRGAYNEQFF.

This clonotype was counted ten times or more. The chain is built from TRBV11-1 and TRBJ2-2; no definite D call. Germline loops: CDR1 SGHAT, CDR2 FQDESV (reference sequence). This CDR3 region has 14 residues. V gave up 2 bases and J gave up 1 base, with 5 bases separating them. The CDR3 protein is CASSLSRNTGELFF. In DNA form, the CDR3 reads TGTGCCAGCAGCTTATCTCGGAACACCGGGGAGCTGTTTTTT.

This clonotype was seen repeatedly, ten times or more. The chain links TRBV7-2 to TRBJ2-3; 13 nucleotides agree with TRBD2. Trimming cost V 2 bases and J 4 bases; bases outside gene matches: 9. Germline CDR1 reads SGHTA; CDR2 reads FQGNSA. The CDR3 spans 18 residues. The CDR3 sequence: CASSLKTGTSGIADTQYF. The CDR3 DNA follows: TGTGCCAGCAGCTTAAAAACCGGGACTAGCGGGATAGCAGATACGCAGTATTTT.

The rearrangement uses TRBV3-1 and TRBJ2-6; D unresolved. V was trimmed by 0 bases and J by 2 bases, leaving 17 bases between them. The germline V gene encodes CDR1 LGHDT and CDR2 YNNKEL (reference sequence). CDR3 length equals 19 residues. CDR3 protein: CASSQDRAGPAPGANVLTF. The CDR3 region has the DNA TGTGCCAGCAGCCAAGATAGGGCAGGTCCCGCTCCTGGGGCCAACGTCCTGACTTTC.

Ten or more counts support this clonotype. The J gene is TRBJ2-2, the V gene TRBV7-8, with D unclear. V lost 2 bases to trimming and J lost 9 bases, with 10 bases between them. Germline values: CDR1 SGHVS, CDR2 FQNEAQ. The CDR3 consists of 13 residues. The CDR3 nucleotides are TGTGCCAGCAGCTTAACCCCCCCGAGGGAGCTGTTTTTT. This gives the protein CASSLTPPRELFF.

V is TRBV6-5 and J is TRBJ2-7; TRBD2 might be the D (5 bases). The CDR3 covers 14 residues. V lost 6 bases and J lost 2, with 14 bases in between. Germline values: CDR1 MNHEY, CDR2 SVGAGI. This CDR3 is CASRMQRLTYEQYF. DNA of the CDR3: TGTGCCAGCAGGATGCAGCGACTAACCTACGAGCAGTACTTC.

This clonotype is deemed medium-sized. The chain joins TRBV2 to TRBJ1-5, with D unresolved. Germline V lookup: CDR1 SNHLY, CDR2 FYNNEI. The CDR3 runs 12 residues. Trimming stripped 6 bases from V and 1 base from J, with 4 bases between. This CDR3 is CASRVSNQPQHF. For the CDR3, the DNA is TGTGCCAGCAGAGTAAGCAATCAGCCCCAGCATTTT.

This clonotype was seen at least ten times. The chain recombines TRBV29-1 with TRBJ2-2, with 8 bases that match TRBD1. Germline V CDR1 and CDR2: SQVTM, ANQGSEA. This CDR3 spans 14 amino acids. Trimming at V came to 3 bases and at J to 10 bases, leaving 10 bases not matched to a gene. This chain's CDR3 is CSVDPSGGSAELFF. DNA for the CDR3: TGCAGCGTTGATCCCTCAGGGGGCAGCGCGGAGCTGTTTTTT.

This chain uses TRBV7-2 with TRBJ2-7, with TRBD1 matching 7 bases. Germline values: CDR1 SGHTA, CDR2 FQGNSA. The CDR3 is 15 amino acids. J lost 2 bases, V lost 5 bases, and 9 bases had no gene match. CDR3 sequence reads: CASSPNRGSAYEQYF. The CDR3, as DNA: TGTGCCAGCAGCCCGAACAGGGGTTCCGCCTACGAGCAGTACTTC.